The 13 T cell receptor beta chains below come from one sample, sequenced in a study of Graves' ophthalmopathy and Graves' hyperthyroidism. The study amplified TCR beta CDR3 regions using RNA transcripts. The workflow started with a first-round RT-PCR run with HTBI primers and then moved on to a second-round multiplex PCR. TCRdb fed the multiplex PCR reads into MiXCR, producing one record per CDR3 protein. The repertoire holds approximately 37,000 distinct CDR3 sequences, with 52% as singletons. The material sequenced was peripheral blood. These receptors were taken from an adult man with Graves' ophthalmopathy.

V usage is TRBV11-3 and J usage is TRBJ2-7; TRBD1 or TRBD2 may be the D gene (6 bases each). Trimming removed 1 base from V and 3 bases from J, with 13 bases in between. The V gene's germline CDR1 is SGHNT and CDR2 YENEEA. The CDR3 is 15 residues long. CDR3 nucleotides: TGTGCCAGCAGCTTAGGTAGGGGGACTTGCTACGAGCAGTACGTC. The encoded protein is CASSLGRGTCYEQYV.

The chain recombines TRBV20-1 with TRBJ2-2, with 7 bases identical to TRBD2. This CDR3 is 17 amino acids long. J gave up 7 bases and V 0 bases, and 14 bases lay outside the gene matches. Germline CDR1 is DFQATT and CDR2 is SNEGSKA (reference sequence). In nucleotides, the CDR3 is TGCAGTGCTAGAGATTCCCTCTTGGGGGGAGGGAACGGGGAGCTGTTTTTT. Its protein product is CSARDSLLGGGNGELFF.

CDR3 in amino acids: CSAKGLAGFEQFF. The CDR3 DNA sequence: TGCAGTGCTAAGGGACTAGCGGGGTTTGAGCAGTTCTTC. The V call is TRBV20-1, the J call TRBJ2-1; 13 positions agree with TRBD2. Trimming took 4 bases from V and 9 from J; bases not matched to a gene: 3. The CDR3 loop spans 13 amino acids. Germline assignment: CDR1 DFQATT and CDR2 SNEGSKA (reference sequence).

This clonotype was recorded a few times. The V and J genes are TRBV2 and TRBJ2-7; 8 bases match TRBD1. Germline CDR1 reads SNHLY; CDR2 reads FYNNEI. J gave up 2 bases and V 1 base, and 1 base lay outside the gene matches. The CDR3 runs to 14 residues. The CDR3: CASSEGTGPYEQYF. The CDR3 DNA sequence: TGTGCCAGCAGTGAAGGGACAGGGCCCTACGAGCAGTACTTC.

V usage is TRBV7-9 and J usage is TRBJ2-7; D gene ambiguous. CDR3 size: 13 residues. The V and J ends lost 0 bases and 0 bases respectively, with 3 bases between them. Germline loops: CDR1 SEHNR, CDR2 FQNEAQ (reference sequence). CDR3 protein: CASSLAGSYEQYF. The CDR3 DNA sequence: TGTGCCAGCAGCTTAGCGGGCTCCTACGAGCAGTACTTC.

This clonotype was recorded at least ten times. This sequence joins TRBV7-8 and TRBJ2-1; 7 bases fit TRBD2. CDR3 length: 19 amino acids. Trimming cost V 1 base and J 3 bases; bases outside gene matches: 15. From germline, CDR1 is SGHVS and CDR2 FQNEAQ. The CDR3 spells CASSLDGREVAGVYNEQFF. The DNA for the CDR3 is TGTGCCAGCAGCTTAGATGGACGGGAGGTGGCGGGAGTCTACAATGAGCAGTTCTTC.

The V call is TRBV6-5, the J call TRBJ2-7; 9 nucleotides align to TRBD1. With the DNA end fitting TRBJ2-1 better, the J assignment may be wrong. The CDR3 totals 15 residues. Germline CDR1 reads MNHEY; CDR2 reads SVGAGI. The CDR3 nucleotides read TGTGCCAGCAGTGCCTCCGGGACAGGGTCGTACGAGCAGTTCTTC. It translates to CASSASGTGSYEQFF.

This clonotype occurred once. V gene TRBV20-1 combines with J gene TRBJ1-2, with 8 positions matching TRBD1. Per the germline V gene, CDR1 is DFQATT and CDR2 is SNEGSKA (reference sequence). This CDR3 is built from 14 residues. V was clipped by 3 bases and J by 1 base; unmatched bases: 4. The DNA of the CDR3 is TGCAGTGCTAGCCGGACAGGGATTAACTATGGCTACACCTTC. Amino acids: CSASRTGINYGYTF.

The chain joins TRBV7-3 to TRBJ1-5; maybe TRBD1 (5 bases). CDR3 length: 14 amino acids. In germline, CDR1 is SGHTA, CDR2 FQGTGA. The V and J ends lost 7 bases and 1 base respectively, with 11 bases between them. DNA for the CDR3: TGTGCCAGCACGTTCCGGGACAGCAATCAGCCCCAGCATTTT. This sequence encodes CASTFRDSNQPQHF. Using reference TRBV7-3 and TRBJ1-5 for the parts outside the CDR3, the full variable domain is GAGVSQTPSNKVTEKGKYVELRCDPISGHTALYWYRQSLGQGPEFLIYFQGTGAADDSGLPNDRFFAVRPEGSVSTLKIQRTERGDSAVYLCASTFRDSNQPQHFGDGTRLSIL.

Worth noting for this clonotype: Lacking the conserved final phenylalanine or tryptophan, this CDR3 likely reflects a read error. This chain links TRBV28 with TRBJ2-6; 7 nucleotides match TRBD2. The germline gives CDR1 MDHEN, CDR2 SYDVKM. With V trimmed by 6 bases and J by 2 bases, 4 bases remained unmatched. This CDR3 has 15 amino acids. The CDR3 DNA sequence: TGTGCCAGCAGAACACGGGAGGCTGGGGCCAACGTCCTGACTCTC. Encoded protein: CASRTREAGANVLTL.

CDR3 nucleotides: TGTGCCAGCAGTGACGGGACAGGGGGCCCCAATCAGCCCCAGCGGGACGAGCAGTACGTC. Amino acids: CASSDGTGGPNQPQRDEQYV. The chain joins TRBV2 to TRBJ2-7; 12 bases match TRBD1. Trimming removed 3 bases from V and 5 bases from J; junction bases left unmatched: 20. Germline lookup yields CDR1 SNHLY and CDR2 FYNNEI. CDR3 length equals 20 residues.

This chain links TRBV12-3 or TRBV12-4 with TRBJ2-1; unclear D gene. The CDR3 runs 14 residues. Trimming removed 6 bases at V and 4 bases at J, with 13 bases between. CDR3: CASRPTDNYNEQFF. CDR3 in DNA: TGTGCCAGCAGACCTACCGACAATTACAATGAGCAGTTCTTC.

The chain links TRBV19 to TRBJ2-7; 9 bases are shared with TRBD1. Germline-derived CDR1 and CDR2 are LNHDA and SQIVND (reference sequence). There are 17 residues in the CDR3. Losses at the gene ends were 2 bases for V and 7 bases for J; bases not matched to a gene: 15. For the CDR3, the DNA is TGTGCCAGTAGTATATTCGTTACCGGGACAGGGTGGAATGAGCAGTACGTC. Its protein product is CASSIFVTGTGWNEQYV.